The clone carrying this TCR beta chain was observed many times. Its specificity is unknown. The CDR3 spans 13 residues. Trimming cost V 2 bases and J 7 bases, with 6 bases left between them. In germline, CDR1 is MNHEY, CDR2 SVGEGT. RNA transcripts served as the template for amplifying TCR beta CDR3 regions. HTBI primers were the set used in a first-round RT-PCR of the TCR CDR3. TCRdb re-called the multiplex PCR reads with MiXCR, one entry per CDR3 protein. The sample contains about 420,000 distinct CDR3 sequences, about an eighth of which appear only once. Lactation, pregnancy, other autoimmune disease or uncontrolled infection led to exclusion of patients. This entry comes from a study of T cells in Graves' hyperthyroidism and ophthalmopathy. Study summary: Peripheral blood specimens were obtained at initial diagnosis, prior to any treatment.

Study observations and caveats: Stable hyperthyroidism was separated from ophthalmopathy by a model based on 13 V-J features. In the blood, most expanded thyroid clonotypes above 0.001 appeared as well.

The chain employs TRBV6-2 or TRBV6-3 and TRBJ1-6; the D is unclear. Sequencing was carried out using blood. The receptor was derived from a woman younger than 30 with Graves' hyperthyroidism. The DNA of the CDR3 is TGTGCCAGCAGTTACGCGGAGAATTCACCCCTCCACTTT. Translation: CASSYAENSPLHF.